These 22 T cell receptor beta chains came from one sample sequenced in a study of blood T cell repertoires in COVID-19. Using immunoSEQ multiplex PCR, the repertoire was profiled, and TCRdb retains in-frame clones only, with some absent. The sample has about 160,000 clones, around 92% seen once. The source material was peripheral blood. The receptors originated from a man between 60 and 70 years old with acute or convalescent COVID-19.

The chain is built from TRBV7-2 and TRBJ1-1; weak D call: TRBD1 (6 bases). Trimming shortened V by 3 bases and J by 9 bases, and 17 bases separated the two germline ends. The germline gives CDR1 SGHTA, CDR2 FQGNSA. This CDR3 spans 14 amino acids. CDR3: CASSFSSRQAKAFF. CDR3 nucleotides: TGTGCCAGCAGCTTCTCTTCCAGACAGGCGAAAGCTTTCTTT.

This chain uses TRBV27 with TRBJ2-2; D is unresolved. Trimming cost V 5 bases and J 5 bases, with 3 bases left between them. This CDR3 has 11 amino acids. CDR1 and CDR2 from the germline V gene are MNHEY and SMNVEV (reference sequence). The CDR3 region is CASSRTGELFF. The CDR3, as DNA: TGTGCCAGCAGTCGTACCGGGGAGCTGTTTTTT.

The chain joins TRBV18 to TRBJ2-3; D gene uncertain. From germline, CDR1 is KGHSH and CDR2 LQKENI. CDR3 length: 14 amino acids. Trimming removed 1 base from V and 4 bases from J, with 9 bases in between. The CDR3 here is CASSPRSPPDTQYF. The DNA of the CDR3 is TGTGCCAGCTCACCACGGAGCCCCCCAGATACGCAGTATTTT.

The chain combines TRBV4-1 with TRBJ2-7, with no clear D. The CDR3 consists of 14 residues. Germline V gene data show CDR1 as MGHRA and CDR2 as YSYEKL. V dropped 5 bases and J dropped 0 bases, with 11 bases sitting between them. The CDR3 region is CASSVIQVSYEQYF. CDR3 sequence (DNA): TGCGCCAGCAGCGTAATCCAGGTCTCCTACGAGCAGTACTTC.

The chain combines TRBV12-3 or TRBV12-4 with TRBJ1-2; D unclear. V was trimmed by 3 bases and J by 4 bases, leaving 6 bases between them. The CDR3 contains 12 residues. The CDR3 spells CASSFSGYGYTF. CDR3 coding DNA: TGTGCCAGCAGTTTCTCCGGCTATGGCTACACCTTC.

The gene calls are TRBV9 and TRBJ2-2; D perhaps matches TRBD2 (5 bases). The CDR3 is 15 amino acids. Per germline, CDR1 SGDLS and CDR2 YYNGEE. Trimming removed 0 bases from V and 5 bases from J, with 11 bases in between. The CDR3 nucleotides are TGTGCCAGCAGCGTAGCGGGGTTGGGGACCGGGGAGCTGTTTTTT. Residues: CASSVAGLGTGELFF.

The chain combines TRBV7-9 with TRBJ1-3; TRBD1 matches at 7 bases. Germline V gene data show CDR1 as SEHNR and CDR2 as FQNEAQ (reference sequence). The ends lost 4 bases at V and 3 bases at J; junction bases unmatched: 3. This CDR3 is built from 14 residues. CDR3 residues: CASSSTGNGNTIYF. The CDR3 DNA sequence: TGTGCCAGCAGCTCGACAGGGAATGGAAACACCATATATTTT.

CDR3 coding DNA: TGTGCCAGCTCACCTTCTTATACGGAGAGCTATGGCTACACCTTC. Amino acid sequence: CASSPSYTESYGYTF. The rearrangement links TRBV18 to TRBJ1-2; D not resolved. The V end was cut by 3 bases, the J end by 4 bases, with 15 bases between. The CDR3 contains 15 residues. The germline CDR1 and CDR2 sequences are KGHSH and LQKENI.

This chain links TRBV27 with TRBJ1-5, with TRBD1 as a possible D gene (6 bases). V was pared by 3 bases and J by 0 bases, with 15 bases between. There are 17 residues in the CDR3. Germline V gene data show CDR1 as MNHEY and CDR2 as SMNVEV (reference sequence). CDR3 in amino acids: CASSFFRTDNSNQPQHF. CDR3 coding DNA: TGTGCCAGCAGTTTTTTTAGGACAGACAATAGCAATCAGCCCCAGCATTTT.

In this sample, this clone turned up a few times. The CDR3 DNA reads TGCGCCAGCAGCTTGGAATCTAGGTATGGCTACACCTTC. Translating gives CASSLESRYGYTF. This rearrangement joins TRBV5-1 to TRBJ1-2; D uncertain. The CDR3 length is 13 residues. CDR1 SGHRS and CDR2 YFSETQ come from the germline V gene. Trimming stripped 0 bases from V and 5 bases from J, with 8 bases between.

This clone showed up just once. The rearrangement uses TRBV7-2 and TRBJ1-1; D may be TRBD1 (5 bases). Per germline, CDR1 SGHTA and CDR2 FQGNSA. V lost 0 bases and J lost 4, with 15 bases in between. The CDR3 sequence is 16 residues long. CDR3 protein: CASSLAQGRMGTEAFF. The CDR3, as DNA: TGTGCCAGCAGCTTAGCTCAGGGTAGAATGGGCACTGAAGCTTTCTTT.

V is TRBV18 and J is TRBJ1-1; no firm D call. Germline-derived CDR1 and CDR2 are KGHSH and LQKENI. The V end was cut by 2 bases, the J end by 7 bases, with 14 bases between. The CDR3 is 14 residues long. The CDR3 DNA reads as TGTGCCAGCTCACCATCGGTGAAAGAGATTGAAGCTTTCTTT. This gives the protein CASSPSVKEIEAFF.

The rearrangement joins TRBV10-2 to TRBJ2-3; 7 positions agree with TRBD1. V shed 6 bases, J shed 2 bases, and the junction held 8 bases outside the gene matches. CDR1 is WSHSY and CDR2 is SAAADI in the germline V gene. The CDR3 is 15 amino acids. CDR3 sequence: CASSPGQRYTDTQYF. CDR3 DNA sequence: TGCGCCAGCAGCCCGGGACAGAGGTACACAGATACGCAGTATTTT.

The V gene is TRBV21-1, the J gene TRBJ2-6; the DNA was not compared with TRBD1, the D call given in the table. TRBV21-1 is given as a pseudogene. CDR3 length: 17 amino acids. The CDR3: CASSGQVEDSGANVLTF. The CDR3 bases are TGTGCCAGCAGCGGACAGGTCGAAGACTCTGGGGCCAACGTCCTGACTTTC.

This clone showed up just once. The gene calls are TRBV2 and TRBJ1-2; 8 nucleotides match TRBD1. V was pared by 6 bases and J by 0 bases, with 6 bases of the junction left unmatched. The CDR3 loop spans 15 amino acids. Germline values: CDR1 SNHLY, CDR2 FYNNEI. This chain's CDR3 is CASRQGTGANYGYTF. CDR3 DNA: TGTGCCAGCAGACAAGGGACAGGAGCTAACTATGGCTACACCTTC. Complete variable domain (other parts from reference TRBV2 and TRBJ1-2): EPEVTQTPSHQVTQMGQEVILRCVPISNHLYFYWYRQILGQKVEFLVSFYNNEISEKSEIFDDQFSVERPDGSNFTLKIRSTKLEDSAMYFCASRQGTGANYGYTFGSGTRLTVV.

V and J are TRBV4-1 and TRBJ1-3; TRBD1 aligns across 8 bases. J gave up 0 bases and V 1 base, and 8 bases lay outside the gene matches. CDR1 and CDR2 (germline): MGHRA, YSYEKL. The CDR3 has 18 residues. The chain's CDR3 is CASSQALTGATSGNTIYF. CDR3 DNA: TGCGCCAGCAGCCAAGCCCTGACAGGGGCTACCTCTGGAAACACCATATATTTT.

CDR3 DNA sequence: TGTGCCTGGACCCGCACCCCCGACAGTGCTGGCTACACCTTC. Its protein is CAWTRTPDSAGYTF. V gene TRBV30 combines with J gene TRBJ1-2, with a possible D match to TRBD1 (5 bases). The CDR3 consists of 14 residues. Trimming removed 4 bases at V and 7 bases at J, with 19 bases between. CDR1 is GTSNPN, CDR2 SVGIG, per germline (reference sequence).

The V gene is TRBV7-8, the J gene TRBJ1-2; D remains unclear. CDR1 and CDR2 from the germline V gene are SGHVS and FQNEAQ. The CDR3 covers 13 residues. The V end was cut by 5 bases, the J end by 5 bases, with 12 bases between. CDR3 in amino acids: CASSTSGPYGYTF. DNA of the CDR3: TGTGCCAGCAGCACTAGCGGGCCTTATGGCTACACCTTC.

The V gene is TRBV5-1, the J gene TRBJ1-4, with 7 bases that match TRBD1. The trim removed 0 bases at V and 7 bases at J, leaving 12 bases unmatched. The CDR3 consists of 17 residues. CDR1 is SGHRS, CDR2 YFSETQ, per germline. The CDR3 nucleotides read TGCGCCAGCAGCTTGGATGGACAGGCCGCCCGAGTTGAAAAACTGTTTTTT. Encoded protein: CASSLDGQAARVEKLFF.

This clone is a singleton in its sample. This CDR3 is CASSFKGDGGDGYTF. CDR3 nucleotides: TGCGCCAGCAGCTTCAAGGGTGACGGGGGGGATGGCTACACCTTC. The chain uses TRBV5-1 and TRBJ1-2; the D gene is possibly TRBD1 (5 bases). This CDR3 has 15 residues. V gave up 2 bases and J gave up 6 bases, with 17 bases separating them. Per germline, CDR1 SGHRS and CDR2 YFSETQ.

The V call is TRBV5-1, the J call TRBJ1-3; 9 bases are shared with TRBD1. V shed 0 bases, J shed 8 bases, and the junction held 9 bases outside the gene matches. Per germline, CDR1 SGHRS and CDR2 YFSETQ. The CDR3 extends over 16 amino acids. As DNA, the CDR3 is TGCGCCAGCAGCTTGGCCGGGACAGGGTCAGGGGACACCATATATTTT. Protein sequence: CASSLAGTGSGDTIYF.

The chain combines TRBV30 with TRBJ1-3, with TRBD1 matching 7 bases. The germline gives CDR1 GTSNPN, CDR2 SVGIG (reference sequence). The CDR3 runs 13 residues. The V segment lost 5 bases and the J segment 2 bases; nucleotides outside the gene matches: 3. CDR3 loop: CAWGTVAGNTIYF. The CDR3, as DNA: TGTGCCTGGGGGACAGTGGCTGGAAACACCATATATTTT.